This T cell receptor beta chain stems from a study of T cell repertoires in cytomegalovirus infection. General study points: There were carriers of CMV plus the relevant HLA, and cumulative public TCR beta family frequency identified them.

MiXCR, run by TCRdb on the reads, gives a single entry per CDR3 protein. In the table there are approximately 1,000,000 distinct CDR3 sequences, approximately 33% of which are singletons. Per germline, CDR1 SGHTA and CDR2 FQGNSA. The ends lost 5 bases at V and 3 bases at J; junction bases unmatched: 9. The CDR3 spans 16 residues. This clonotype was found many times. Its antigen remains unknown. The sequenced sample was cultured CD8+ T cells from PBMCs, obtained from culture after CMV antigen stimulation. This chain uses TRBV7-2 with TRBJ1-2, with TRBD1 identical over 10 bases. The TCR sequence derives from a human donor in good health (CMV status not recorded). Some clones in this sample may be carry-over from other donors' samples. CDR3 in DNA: TGTGCCAGCAGCCCGCTTATTGGGACAGGGGACTATGGCTACACCTTC. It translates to CASSPLIGTGDYGYTF.